These T cell receptor beta chains were read from a single sample in a study of blood T cell repertoires in COVID-19. Measured with immunoSEQ multiplex PCR; TCRdb has only the in-frame clones, and not every one. This table holds about 140,000 clones, about 87% found once. Material: peripheral blood. The receptors stem from a human donor in a cohort sampled during active COVID-19. Both conserved end residues are trimmed from each CDR3.

j_call v_call cdr3_aa
TRBJ1-4 TRBV11-2 ASSASPTDKKLF
TRBJ2-3 TRBV4-1 ASSSGILADEDTQY
TRBJ2-3 TRBV15 ATSTDTLIGQGSTDTQY
TRBJ2-7 TRBV5-6 ASTLVGDNSYEQY
TRBJ2-1 TRBV2 ASSEDPGLGSEQF
TRBJ2-2 TRBV6-1 ASSETGNESGELF
TRBJ1-4 TRBV11-2 ASSLDRLPLGNEKLF
TRBJ1-2 TRBV6-6 ASRGGQGNYGYT
TRBJ1-5 TRBV29-1 SVATGLFNQPQH
TRBJ2-2 TRBV18 ASSPPGGVNTGELF
TRBJ2-1 TRBV7-9 ASSLERGTEQF
TRBJ2-5 TRBV28 ASSSLAGQETQY
TRBJ2-7 TRBV25-1 ASRETGGSYEQY
TRBJ2-7 TRBV27 ASSIQGASGYEQY
TRBJ1-1 TRBV10-3 AKRPGVPGEIEAF
TRBJ2-1 TRBV2 ASSDPGGRDEQF
TRBJ1-1 TRBV11-2 ASSLERGEAF
TRBJ2-3 TRBV16 ASSLTSTDTQY
TRBJ2-3 TRBV27 ASSLFGQSTDTQY
TRBJ2-7 TRBV2 ARGRDSRTYEQY
TRBJ2-1 TRBV10-2 ASSPSGRAGGEQF
TRBJ2-1 TRBV6-6 ASRPGTSPIGEQF
TRBJ2-1 TRBV7-4 ASSPGLAGDNEQF
TRBJ2-3 TRBV19 ASGGTSTDTQY
TRBJ1-1 TRBV6-5 ASMGTGKNTEAF
TRBJ2-3 TRBV20-1 SASWREGLTDTQY
TRBJ2-5 TRBV7-8 ASSLGGVFQETQY
TRBJ1-1 TRBV18 ASSFDRLNTEAF
TRBJ2-7 TRBV18 ASSPPWGTGAYEQY
TRBJ1-2 TRBV28 ASSPTESQGYT
TRBJ1-5 TRBV9 ASSPDMGVDQPQH
TRBJ2-7 TRBV6-5 ASRGGSYEQY
TRBJ2-7 TRBV10-3 AISVGSGEGEQY
TRBJ2-7 TRBV19 ASVETGNPLPVCEQY
TRBJ2-3 TRBV7-9 ASSRGGLALDTQY
TRBJ1-1 TRBV28 ASSSAWTAEAF
TRBJ1-1 TRBV2 ASIPQVTANTEAF
TRBJ1-6 TRBV18 ASSPREDSYNSPLH
TRBJ2-1 TRBV5-1 ASKPGLADNEQF
TRBJ2-2 TRBV5-4 ASSENTRANTGELF
TRBJ1-2 TRBV5-6 ASSPPGLGAYGYT
TRBJ2-3 TRBV5-5 ASSLGLASPTDTQY
TRBJ1-2 TRBV30 AWSYGGRGYGYT
TRBJ1-6 TRBV20-1 SASHRGSPNNSPLH
TRBJ2-7 TRBV2 ASSRLAGPSSYEQY
TRBJ1-5 TRBV7-8 ASSVQGYSNQPQH
TRBJ2-7 TRBV18 ASSTGLRGEQY
TRBJ1-1 TRBV28 ASSSPDKSNTEAF
TRBJ1-4 TRBV15 ATSRDWTGEDEKLF
TRBJ2-1 TRBV7-8 ASSFSERQGRSAFYNEQF
TRBJ1-3 TRBV12-3/TRBV12-4 ASSLRGGNTIY
TRBJ1-5 TRBV28 ASSLGPRGANQPQH
TRBJ2-7 TRBV4-1 ASSQTPGQGAYEQY
TRBJ1-2 TRBV6-2/TRBV6-3 ASSYRGGSGYT
TRBJ1-4 TRBV11-2 ASSPGRTGVGEKLF